One and the same sample provided the 3 T cell receptor beta chains below, sequenced in a study of T cell responses to AZD1222 COVID-19 vaccine. Assay used: immunoSEQ multiplex PCR; TCRdb lists only in-frame clones, some missing. The repertoire holds 110,000 to 150,000 clones, with 85% to 90% as singletons. The material was peripheral blood, obtained on day 0 of AZD1222 vaccination. The receptors here all came from an adult in good health.

Here the CDR3 reads CASAGMSSPLHF. CDR3 sequence (DNA): TGTGCCAGCGCCGGTATGAGTTCACCCCTCCACTTT. The V gene is TRBV5-6, the J gene TRBJ1-6; no reliable D call. Trimming removed 7 bases at V and 9 bases at J, with 11 bases between. From germline, CDR1 is SGHDT and CDR2 YYEEEE. This CDR3 comprises 12 residues.

The CDR3 sequence is CSNRDRGEQYF. The CDR3 nucleotides read TGCAGTAACCGCGACCGGGGCGAGCAGTACTTC. This chain links TRBV20-1 with TRBJ2-7; possible D gene TRBD2, 5 bases. The CDR3 has 11 residues. Per germline, CDR1 DFQATT and CDR2 SNEGSKA (reference sequence). The V end lost 8 bases, the J end lost 6 bases, and 14 bases lay between the germline ends.

The chain uses TRBV27 and TRBJ2-7; possible D gene TRBD2, 6 bases. V was cut by 0 bases and J by 4 bases, with 13 bases left in between. The germline V gene has CDR1 MNHEY and CDR2 SMNVEV (reference sequence). This CDR3 region has 15 residues. This chain's CDR3 is CASSLSIGSRYEQYF. The CDR3 DNA follows: TGTGCCAGCAGTTTATCAATCGGGAGCCGATACGAGCAGTACTTC.